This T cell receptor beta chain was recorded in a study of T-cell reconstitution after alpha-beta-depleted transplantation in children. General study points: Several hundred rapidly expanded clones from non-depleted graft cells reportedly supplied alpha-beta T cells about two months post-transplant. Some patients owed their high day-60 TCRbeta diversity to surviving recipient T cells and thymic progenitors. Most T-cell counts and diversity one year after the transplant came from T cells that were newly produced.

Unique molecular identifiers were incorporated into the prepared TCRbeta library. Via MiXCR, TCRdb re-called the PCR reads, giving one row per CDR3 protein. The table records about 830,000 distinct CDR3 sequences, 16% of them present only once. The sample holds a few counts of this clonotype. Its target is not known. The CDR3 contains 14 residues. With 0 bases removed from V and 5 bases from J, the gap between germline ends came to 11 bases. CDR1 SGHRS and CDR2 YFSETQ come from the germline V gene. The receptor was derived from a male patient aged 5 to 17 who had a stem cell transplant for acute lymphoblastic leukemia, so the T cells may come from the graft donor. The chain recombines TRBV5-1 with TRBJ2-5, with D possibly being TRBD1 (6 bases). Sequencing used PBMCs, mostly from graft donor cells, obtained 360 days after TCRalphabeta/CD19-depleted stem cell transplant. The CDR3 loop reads CASSLEQGDETQYF. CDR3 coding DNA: TGCGCCAGCAGCTTGGAACAGGGTGATGAGACCCAGTACTTC.